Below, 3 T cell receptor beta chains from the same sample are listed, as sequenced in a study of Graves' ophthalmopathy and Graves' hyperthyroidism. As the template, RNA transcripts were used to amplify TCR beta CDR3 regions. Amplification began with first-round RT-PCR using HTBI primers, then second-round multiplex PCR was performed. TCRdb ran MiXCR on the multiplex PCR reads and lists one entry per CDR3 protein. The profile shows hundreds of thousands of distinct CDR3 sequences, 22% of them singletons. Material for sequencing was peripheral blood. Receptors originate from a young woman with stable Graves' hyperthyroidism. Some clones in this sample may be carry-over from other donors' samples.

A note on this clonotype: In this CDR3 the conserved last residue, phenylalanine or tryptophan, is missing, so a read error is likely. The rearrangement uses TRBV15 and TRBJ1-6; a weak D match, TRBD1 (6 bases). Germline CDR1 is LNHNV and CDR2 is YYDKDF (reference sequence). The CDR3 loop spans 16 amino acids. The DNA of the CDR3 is TGTGCCACCAGCAGCGGAACAGGGTTCTATAATTCATCCCTCCACTCT. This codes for CATSSGTGFYNSSLHS.

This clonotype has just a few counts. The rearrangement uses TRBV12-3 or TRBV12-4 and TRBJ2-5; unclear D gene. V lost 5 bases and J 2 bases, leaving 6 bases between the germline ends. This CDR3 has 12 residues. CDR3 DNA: TGTGCCAGCAGTATACAGCAAGAGACCCAGTACTTC. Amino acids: CASSIQQETQYF.

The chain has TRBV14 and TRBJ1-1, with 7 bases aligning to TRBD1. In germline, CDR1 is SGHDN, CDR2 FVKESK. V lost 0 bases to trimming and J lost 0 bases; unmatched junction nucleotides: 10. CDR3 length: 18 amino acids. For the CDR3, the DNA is TGTGCCAGCAGCCAAGATGTTGGCAGGGGGTATCTGAACACTGAAGCTTTCTTT. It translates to CASSQDVGRGYLNTEAFF.